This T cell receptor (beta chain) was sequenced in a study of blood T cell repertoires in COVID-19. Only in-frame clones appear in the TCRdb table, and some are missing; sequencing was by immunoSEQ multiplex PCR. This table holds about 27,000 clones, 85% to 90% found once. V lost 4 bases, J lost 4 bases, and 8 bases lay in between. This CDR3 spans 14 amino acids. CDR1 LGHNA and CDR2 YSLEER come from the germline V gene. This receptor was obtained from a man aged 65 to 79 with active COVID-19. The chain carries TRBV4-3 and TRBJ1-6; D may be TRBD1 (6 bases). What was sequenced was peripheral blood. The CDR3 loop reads CASSRDRYNSPLHF. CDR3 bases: TGCGCCAGCAGCCGAGACAGGTATAATTCACCCCTCCACTTT.